This note documents a single T cell receptor (beta chain) sequence. Sequencing used immunoSEQ multiplex PCR; TCRdb keeps in-frame clones, though not all of them. The sample lists roughly 80,000 clones, over 80% seen once, with roughly 2.8% in the top ten. CD3+CD4+ and CD3+CD8+ cells were FACS-sorted from thawed unstimulated PBMCs. Germline assignment: CDR1 SEHNR and CDR2 FQNEAQ (reference sequence). CDR3 size: 13 residues. After removal of 3 bases from V and 6 bases from J, the junction contained 4 bases not matched to a gene. This entry comes from a study of T cell clones after liver transplantation. Study details: Until 12-24 months post-transplant, subjects got standard immunosuppression and no induction.

The source of this sequence is a human patient who received a liver transplant. Some T cells may trace back to the graft donor. The rearrangement links TRBV7-9 to TRBJ2-7; 8 bases are shared with TRBD2. Sequences were derived from CD4+ T cells from blood, sampled at the 22-month timepoint. The CDR3, as DNA: TGTGCCAGCAGCTTCAGCGGGGGTGGCGAGCAGTACTTC. It translates to CASSFSGGGEQYF.